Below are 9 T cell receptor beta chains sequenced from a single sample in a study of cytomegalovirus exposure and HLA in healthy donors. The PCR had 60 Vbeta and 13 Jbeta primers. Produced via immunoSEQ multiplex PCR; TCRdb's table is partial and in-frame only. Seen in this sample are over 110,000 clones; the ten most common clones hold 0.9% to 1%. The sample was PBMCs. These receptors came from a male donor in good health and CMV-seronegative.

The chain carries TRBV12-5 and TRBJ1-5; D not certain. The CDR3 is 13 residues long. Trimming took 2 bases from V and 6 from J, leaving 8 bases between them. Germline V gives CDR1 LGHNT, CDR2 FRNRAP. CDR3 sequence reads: CASGLLGSQPQHF. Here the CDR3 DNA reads TGTGCTAGTGGTTTGCTCGGGAGTCAGCCCCAGCATTTT.

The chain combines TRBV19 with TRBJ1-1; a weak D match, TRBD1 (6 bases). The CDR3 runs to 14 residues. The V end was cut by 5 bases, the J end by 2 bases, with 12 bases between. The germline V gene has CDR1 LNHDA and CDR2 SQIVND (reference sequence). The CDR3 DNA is TGTGCCAGTAGTCTAAGGACAGTAAACACTGAAGCTTTCTTT. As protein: CASSLRTVNTEAFF.

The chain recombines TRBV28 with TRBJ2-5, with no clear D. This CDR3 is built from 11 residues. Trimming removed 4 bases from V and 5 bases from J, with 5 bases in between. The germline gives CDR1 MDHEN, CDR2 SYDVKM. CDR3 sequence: CASSWRETQYF. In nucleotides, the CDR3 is TGTGCCAGCAGTTGGCGGGAGACCCAGTACTTC.

The CDR3 region is CAWSAGQRSGNTIYF. The CDR3 DNA is TGTGCCTGGAGCGCCGGACAGCGATCTGGAAACACCATATATTTT. The genes are TRBV30 and TRBJ1-3, with D possibly matching TRBD1 (6 bases). This CDR3 region has 15 residues. Germline CDR1 and CDR2: GTSNPN and SVGIG (reference sequence). The V end lost 3 bases, the J end lost 1 base, and 13 bases lay between the germline ends.

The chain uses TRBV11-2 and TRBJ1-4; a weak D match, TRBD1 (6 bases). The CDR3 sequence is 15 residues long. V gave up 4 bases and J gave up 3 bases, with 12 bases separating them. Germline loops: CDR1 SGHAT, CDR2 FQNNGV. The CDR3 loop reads CASSWGTNANEKLFF. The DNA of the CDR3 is TGTGCCAGCAGCTGGGGGACAAACGCTAATGAAAAACTGTTTTTT.

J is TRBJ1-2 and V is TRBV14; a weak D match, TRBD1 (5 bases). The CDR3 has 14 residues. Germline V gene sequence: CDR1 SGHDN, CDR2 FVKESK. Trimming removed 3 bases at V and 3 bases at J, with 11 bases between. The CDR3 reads CASSQPGRDYGYTF. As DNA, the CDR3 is TGTGCCAGCAGCCAGCCCGGCAGGGACTATGGCTACACCTTC.

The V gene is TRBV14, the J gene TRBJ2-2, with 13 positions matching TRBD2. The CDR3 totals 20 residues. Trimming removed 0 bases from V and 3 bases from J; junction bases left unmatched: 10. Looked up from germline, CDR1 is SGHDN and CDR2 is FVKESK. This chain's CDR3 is CASSQDLVTSGRTDTGELFF. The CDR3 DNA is TGTGCCAGCAGCCAAGACCTAGTGACTAGCGGGAGGACTGACACCGGGGAGCTGTTTTTT. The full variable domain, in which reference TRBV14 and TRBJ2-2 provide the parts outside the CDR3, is EAGVTQFPSHSVIEKGQTVTLRCDPISGHDNLYWYRRVMGKEIKFLLHFVKESKQDESGMPNNRFLAERTGGTYSTLKVQPAELEDSGVYFCASSQDLVTSGRTDTGELFFGEGSRLTVL.

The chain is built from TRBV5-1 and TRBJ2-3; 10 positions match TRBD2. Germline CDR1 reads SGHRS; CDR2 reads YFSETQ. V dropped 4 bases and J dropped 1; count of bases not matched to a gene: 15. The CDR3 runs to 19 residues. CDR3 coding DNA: TGCGCCAGCAGCCCCCTTTTTAGCGGGAGGCCCGTAGGCACAGATACGCAGTATTTT. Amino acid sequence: CASSPLFSGRPVGTDTQYF.

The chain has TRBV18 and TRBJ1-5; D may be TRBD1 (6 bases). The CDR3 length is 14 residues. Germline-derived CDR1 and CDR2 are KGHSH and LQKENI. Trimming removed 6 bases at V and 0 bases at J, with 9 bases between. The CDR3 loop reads CASSYRDSNQPQHF. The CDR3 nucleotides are TGTGCCAGCTCGTACAGGGATAGCAATCAGCCCCAGCATTTT. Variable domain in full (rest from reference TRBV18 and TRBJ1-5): NAGVMQNPRHLVRRRGQEARLRCSPMKGHSHVYWYRQLPEEGLKFMVYLQKENIIDESGMPKERFSAEFPKEGPSILRIQQVVRGDSAAYFCASSYRDSNQPQHFGDGTRLSIL.